This TCR beta chain was captured in a study of cytomegalovirus exposure and HLA in healthy donors. Vbeta (60) and Jbeta (13) primers were used in the PCR. The assay was immunoSEQ multiplex PCR, and TCRdb's table has in-frame clones only and misses some. Counted here are 110,000 to 150,000 clones, 65% to 80% occurring once; the ten biggest clones make up around 1.6%. On this clone itself: Antigen: not known.

Study conclusions and caveats: Specific recognition of CMV antigens was confirmed in vitro for three chains (all CMV-associated). The study designated roughly 150 TCR beta chains cytomegalovirus-associated.

Trimming removed 6 bases from V and 4 bases from J; junction bases left unmatched: 7. The CDR3 contains 15 residues. Germline CDR1 and CDR2: MNHNS and SASEGT. This TCR was recovered from a woman in her 30s in good health and CMV-seronegative. Sequences were obtained from PBMCs. The chain joins TRBV6-1 to TRBJ2-1, with 9 bases that match TRBD2. The CDR3 bases are TGTGCCAGCAGCGTGGGACTAGCAGATTACAATGAGCAGTTCTTC. This translates into CASSVGLADYNEQFF.